The 23 T cell receptor beta chains in this list originate from one sample, sequenced in a study of blood T cells in healthy people across ages. Primed by a sample-barcoded 5' primer and a J-beta primer mix, a second PCR proceeded for about 7 to 11 cycles. TCRdb reprocessed the 5' RACE reads via MiXCR and lists one record per CDR3 protein. The sample yields approximately 770,000 distinct CDR3 sequences, 58% seen once. Sequencing was carried out using blood. The source of these receptors is a man in his thirties or forties in good health.

V gene TRBV10-3 combines with J gene TRBJ1-5; a weak D match, TRBD1 (6 bases). The CDR3 sequence is 14 residues long. V lost 10 bases and J 6 bases, leaving 19 bases between the germline ends. CDR1 ENHRY and CDR2 SYGVKD come from the germline V gene. CDR3 amino acids: CATLGAADGQPQHF. The CDR3 DNA follows: TGTGCCACACTGGGGGCGGCAGACGGTCAGCCCCAGCATTTT.

The chain uses TRBV2 and TRBJ2-2; possibly TRBD2 for D (5 bases). The CDR3 loop spans 16 amino acids. V was clipped by 7 bases and J by 8 bases, with 23 bases between them. Germline assignment: CDR1 SNHLY and CDR2 FYNNEI. The CDR3 region has the DNA TGTGCCAGCACTAAATCGCGTGCGCGGGTCCTGGGGGAGCTGTTTTTT. This translates into CASTKSRARVLGELFF.

The chain links TRBV6-5 to TRBJ2-6; no clear D. The V gene lost 10 bases and the J gene lost 2 bases, with 9 bases spanning the gap. The CDR3 sequence is 13 residues long. From germline, CDR1 is MNHEY and CDR2 SVGAGI. The CDR3 spells CATRLAGANVLTF. The CDR3 nucleotides are TGTGCCACCCGACTCGCTGGGGCCAACGTCCTGACTTTC.

This rearrangement joins TRBV6-2 or TRBV6-3 to TRBJ2-3; TRBD2 aligns across 10 bases. Germline V CDR1 and CDR2: MNHEY, SVGEGT. J gave up 4 bases and V 2 bases, and 6 bases lay outside the gene matches. The CDR3 is 16 residues long. CDR3 nucleotide sequence: TGTGCCAGCAGTTACCCTAGCGGGAGAATCCCAGATACGCAGTATTTT. Protein sequence: CASSYPSGRIPDTQYF.

The J gene is TRBJ1-2, the V gene TRBV3-1; no reliable D call. The CDR3 is 14 amino acids. Germline CDR1 and CDR2: LGHDT and YNNKEL (reference sequence). The V end lost 0 bases, the J end lost 8 bases, and 13 bases lay between the germline ends. The CDR3 DNA reads TGTGCCAGCAGCCAAGAAGGGAATGGGAAGGGCTACACCTTC. It translates to CASSQEGNGKGYTF.

The chain employs TRBV3-1 and TRBJ2-7, with 9 bases identical to TRBD1. V gave up 6 bases and J gave up 5 bases; unmatched junction bases: 11. This CDR3 comprises 15 residues. Germline CDR1 and CDR2: LGHDT and YNNKEL (reference sequence). CDR3 DNA sequence: TGTGCCAGCAGTTCTACACAGGGGGCAATCCACGAGCAGTACTTC. Translated: CASSSTQGAIHEQYF.

With respect to this clonotype: A clone one base away is much larger, so this may be a read error. The chain combines TRBV7-2 with TRBJ2-1; no definite D call. CDR1 is SGHTA, CDR2 FQGNSA, per germline. The CDR3 length is 15 residues. Trimming shortened V by 5 bases and J by 13 bases, and 24 bases separated the two germline ends. The CDR3 loop reads CASSRARTSMTTQFF. The CDR3, as DNA: TGTGCCAGCAGCAGAGCGAGGACCTCTATGACGACCCAGTTCTTC.

V gene TRBV3-1 combines with J gene TRBJ1-2; 7 bases match TRBD1. The V gene's germline CDR1 is LGHDT and CDR2 YNNKEL (reference sequence). V was pared by 8 bases and J by 4 bases, with 10 bases of the junction left unmatched. CDR3 length: 14 amino acids. The CDR3 loop is CASREGATSYGYTF. CDR3 DNA: TGTGCCAGCCGCGAGGGGGCTACTAGCTATGGCTACACCTTC.

This clonotype was seen only a few times. The chain combines TRBV7-2 with TRBJ2-3; 12 bases map to TRBD1. Trimming at V came to 5 bases and at J to 1 base, leaving 16 bases not matched to a gene. This CDR3 is 20 amino acids long. The germline V gene has CDR1 SGHTA and CDR2 FQGNSA. CDR3 coding DNA: TGTGCCAGCAGCCCAGGGGACAGGGGGCTCGCGGGAGTGCGCACAGATACGCAGTATTTT. It is translated as CASSPGDRGLAGVRTDTQYF.

The genes are TRBV27 and TRBJ2-3; D unresolved. Deletions cut 8 bases from V and 1 base from J, with 4 bases between. Germline V CDR1 and CDR2: MNHEY, SMNVEV (reference sequence). The CDR3 spans 11 residues. The CDR3 nucleotides are TGTGCCAGCGACGGCACAGATACGCAGTATTTT. Protein product: CASDGTDTQYF.

This clonotype was seen more than once but under ten times. V and J are TRBV4-2 and TRBJ1-6, with no clear D. The germline V gene has CDR1 LGHNA and CDR2 YNFKEQ. The ends were cut back, 7 bases at V and 7 bases at J, with 11 bases in the middle. The CDR3 is made up of 13 amino acids. The CDR3 DNA follows: TGTGCCAGCACGGAGACAACCAATTCACCCCTCCACTTT. Translation gives CASTETTNSPLHF.

For this clonotype: A read error may explain this, as a much larger clone is one base away. The rearrangement links TRBV2 to TRBJ2-5; 12 bases map to TRBD2. Losses at the gene ends were 5 bases for V and 11 bases for J; bases not matched to a gene: 12. The CDR3 spans 15 residues. The germline gives CDR1 SNHLY, CDR2 FYNNEI. Written as DNA, the CDR3 is TGTGCCAGCAGTCGGACTAGCGGGGCCTACAATGAGCAGTACTTC. This gives the protein CASSRTSGAYNEQYF.

The chain links TRBV7-8 to TRBJ2-3; possible D gene TRBD2, 5 bases. CDR3 length: 19 residues. Looked up from germline, CDR1 is SGHVS and CDR2 is FQNEAQ. V gave up 5 bases and J gave up 5 bases, with 29 bases separating them. The CDR3 is CASSRLSHKREGVGDTQYF. The CDR3 DNA reads TGTGCCAGCAGCCGTCTATCCCACAAAAGAGAGGGAGTGGGAGATACGCAGTATTTT.

The rearrangement uses TRBV7-6 and TRBJ2-5, with 7 bases lining up with TRBD2. The CDR3 totals 15 residues. CDR1 is SGHVS, CDR2 FNYEAQ, per germline. Trimming cost V 4 bases and J 0 bases; bases outside gene matches: 5. The CDR3 loop is CASSSGTKYQETQYF. The DNA for the CDR3 is TGTGCCAGCAGCTCGGGGACTAAGTACCAAGAGACCCAGTACTTC.

This rearrangement joins TRBV7-2 to TRBJ2-7, with D perhaps TRBD1 (6 bases). Per the germline V gene, CDR1 is SGHTA and CDR2 is FQGNSA. There are 15 residues in the CDR3. Trimming removed 5 bases from V and 3 bases from J, with 17 bases in between. Here the CDR3 reads CASSVQGVPLYEQYF. CDR3 DNA: TGTGCCAGCAGCGTACAGGGTGTTCCCCTCTACGAGCAGTACTTC.

The chain employs TRBV9 and TRBJ2-3; no definite D call. The CDR3 runs to 15 residues. Trimming took 0 bases from V and 1 from J, leaving 9 bases between them. Germline values: CDR1 SGDLS, CDR2 YYNGEE. Written as DNA, the CDR3 is TGTGCCAGCAGCGTAGCCACCAGCGGCACAGATACGCAGTATTTT. This codes for CASSVATSGTDTQYF. The complete variable domain, with remaining parts taken from reference TRBV9 and TRBJ2-3, reads DSGVTQTPKHLITATGQRVTLRCSPRSGDLSVYWYQQSLDQGLQFLIQYYNGEERAKGNILERFSAQQFPDLHSELNLSSLELGDSALYFCASSVATSGTDTQYFGPGTRLTVL.

This chain uses TRBV2 with TRBJ2-5; 12 nucleotides agree with TRBD2. CDR1 and CDR2 from the germline V gene are SNHLY and FYNNEI. J gave up 5 bases and V 8 bases, and 12 bases lay outside the gene matches. The CDR3 loop spans 16 amino acids. Here the CDR3 reads CASAGLAGLRGETQYF. In DNA, the CDR3 is TGTGCCAGCGCTGGACTAGCGGGGTTGAGAGGGGAGACCCAGTACTTC.

The V gene is TRBV4-2, the J gene TRBJ2-5; D tentatively reads TRBD1 or TRBD2 (5 bases each). This CDR3 is built from 17 residues. The V and J ends lost 3 bases and 1 base respectively, with 18 bases between them. Germline CDR1 and CDR2: LGHNA and YNFKEQ. Here the CDR3 DNA reads TGTGCCAGCAGCCAGGGGACGGCTCCTGGAGGCCAAGAGACCCAGTACTTC. This sequence encodes CASSQGTAPGGQETQYF.

The chain couples TRBV5-1 to TRBJ2-3, with no clear D. Per the germline V gene, CDR1 is SGHRS and CDR2 is YFSETQ. Trimming cost V 2 bases and J 3 bases, with 10 bases left between them. The length of the CDR3 is 14 residues. The DNA of the CDR3 is TGCGCCAGCAGCTTTAGTGGGGTAACAGATACGCAGTATTTT. Amino acids: CASSFSGVTDTQYF. The full variable domain, its missing parts supplied by reference TRBV5-1 and TRBJ2-3, is KAGVTQTPRYLIKTRGQQVTLSCSPISGHRSVSWYQQTPGQGLQFLFEYFSETQRNKGNFPGRFSGRQFSNSRSEMNVSTLELGDSALYLCASSFSGVTDTQYFGPGTRLTVL.

J is TRBJ2-7 and V is TRBV5-1, with 8 bases identical to TRBD1. Germline V lookup: CDR1 SGHRS, CDR2 YFSETQ. The CDR3 loop spans 14 amino acids. V shed 4 bases, J shed 7 bases, and the junction held 10 bases outside the gene matches. CDR3 DNA sequence: TGCGCCAGCAGCCTTAGACAGGGGTTAGATGAGCAGTACTTC. Translated, it gives CASSLRQGLDEQYF.

The chain joins TRBV20-1 to TRBJ2-5, with D possibly called TRBD1 or TRBD2 (5 bases each). Trimming removed 6 bases from V and 4 bases from J, with 18 bases in between. This CDR3 has 14 amino acids. Germline CDR1 reads DFQATT; CDR2 reads SNEGSKA (reference sequence). The CDR3 region has the DNA TGCAGTGCCAACAAGGCAGGGAGTCGAGAGACCCAGTACTTC. Its translation: CSANKAGSRETQYF.

The sample holds one count of this clonotype. Relative to the germline gene, one junction end is altered; a read error may explain this. This chain uses TRBV7-9 with TRBJ2-7; 8 bases agree with TRBD2. The better agreement between TRBJ2-1 and the DNA end casts doubt on the J call. The CDR3 totals 15 residues. CDR1 and CDR2 (germline): SEHNR, FQNEAQ (reference sequence). The DNA of the CDR3 is TGTGCCGGCAGCCCGAGCGGGAGTGGTTCCAATGAGCAGTTCTTC. It yields the protein CAGSPSGSGSNEQFF.

The chain combines TRBV20-1 with TRBJ2-1, with D possibly matching TRBD2 (6 bases). V was shortened by 7 bases and J by 11 bases, with 15 bases between the two germline ends. Germline loops: CDR1 DFQATT, CDR2 SNEGSKA (reference sequence). The CDR3 is 11 amino acids. CDR3: CSGSGTEKQFF. DNA for the CDR3: TGCAGTGGATCCGGGACTGAGAAGCAGTTCTTC.